These T cell receptor beta chains were read from a single sample in a study of shared clonotypes between healthy human individuals. Libraries were prepared by immunoSEQ multiplex PCR; TCRdb keeps only in-frame clonotypes and omits some of them. The sample lists 450,000 to 500,000 clones, approximately 81% occurring once. Sequencing input: PBMCs. Receptors were obtained from a middle-aged woman in good health. Some clones in this sample may be carry-over from other donors' samples. The CDR3 runs from the conserved cysteine through the conserved F or W. The D gene is left open where the match is weak. Clone size, where shown, is once, few, many, or a class for clones that have expanded.

clone size | J gene | V gene | CDR3 length | D gene | CDR3 DNA | CDR3 protein
once | TRBJ1-1 | TRBV18 | 14 | NA | TGTGCCAGCTCACCGGTCCGGGGGAACACTGAAGCTTTCTTT | CASSPVRGNTEAFF
NA | TRBJ2-3 | TRBV2 | 12 | NA | TGTGCCAGCAGTGTGACGGCAGATACGCAGTATTTT | CASSVTADTQYF
NA | TRBJ2-7 | TRBV30 | 13 | NA | TGTGCCTGGAGTGCGTCCCACTCCTACGAGCAGTACTTC | CAWSASHSYEQYF
once | TRBJ2-6 | TRBV11-2 | 15 | NA | TGTGCCAGCTTAACGCAGGGGTCCGGGGCCAACGTCCTGACTTTC | CASLTQGSGANVLTF
NA | TRBJ1-1 | TRBV28 | 14 | NA | TGTGCCAGCAGAAACCCGAGCGGGGCGACTGAAGCTTTCTTT | CASRNPSGATEAFF
NA | TRBJ2-7 | TRBV11-2 | 12 | NA | TGTGCCAGCAGCCAGGGGGGGGTCCCGCAGTACTTC | CASSQGGVPQYF
NA | TRBJ2-5 | TRBV2 | 14 | TRBD1 | TGTGCCAGCAGTCGACAGGGGTCGAGGGAGACCCAGTACTTC | CASSRQGSRETQYF
NA | TRBJ1-3 | TRBV4-1 | 18 | TRBD1 | TGCGCCAGCAGCCATGGACCAAGACAGGGACGATCTGGAAACACCATATATTTT | CASSHGPRQGRSGNTIYF
NA | TRBJ2-7 | TRBV6-5 | 13 | NA | TGTGCCAGCAGTAAGGACGGCTCCTACGAGCAGTACTTC | CASSKDGSYEQYF
once | TRBJ2-3 | TRBV7-2 | 14 | NA | TGTGCCAGCAGCTTAGGCGCTAGCACAGATACGCAGTATTTT | CASSLGASTDTQYF
NA | TRBJ2-3 | TRBV25-1 | 13 | TRBD2 | TGTGCCAGCGTAGCGGGGATCACAGATACGCAGTATTTT | CASVAGITDTQYF
NA | TRBJ2-1 | TRBV19 | 15 | NA | TGTGCCAGTAGTATTAGAGGGTACACCTACAATGAGCAGTTCTTC | CASSIRGYTYNEQFF
NA | TRBJ2-6 | TRBV4-1 | 14 | NA | TGCGCCAGCAGCCAAGATGGTGGGGCCAACGTCCTGACTTTC | CASSQDGGANVLTF
NA | TRBJ2-5 | TRBV4-2 | 15 | TRBD1 | TGTGCCAGCAGCCTACCCCGGACAGGGGCCGAGACCCAGTACTTC | CASSLPRTGAETQYF
NA | TRBJ2-7 | TRBV19 | 17 | TRBD2 | TGTGCCAGTAGTATGTGGAAGTCAAGCGGGAACGGCTACGAGCAGTACTTC | CASSMWKSSGNGYEQYF
NA | TRBJ2-7 | TRBV7-3 | 13 | NA | TGTGCCAGCAGCTTCGGAGGGGGTAGCGAGCAGTACTTC | CASSFGGGSEQYF
NA | TRBJ1-4 | TRBV30 | 14 | NA | TGTGCCTGGAGTACAGGGATTGGAAATGAAAAACTGTTTTTT | CAWSTGIGNEKLFF
NA | TRBJ2-1 | TRBV12-5 | 13 | NA | TGTGCTAGTGGCATGGATTCCTACAATGAGCAGTTCTTC | CASGMDSYNEQFF
NA | TRBJ2-1 | TRBV30 | 13 | NA | TGTGCCTGGAACAGGGGACTGTACAATGAGCAGTTCTTC | CAWNRGLYNEQFF
NA | TRBJ1-2 | TRBV28 | 11 | NA | TGTGCCACGGAGAACCCTTATGGCTACACCTTC | CATENPYGYTF
NA | TRBJ2-3 | TRBV5-1 | 15 | NA | TGCGCCAGCAGCTTGGACAGTACTAGCACAGATACGCAGTATTTT | CASSLDSTSTDTQYF
once | TRBJ1-5 | TRBV23-1 | 16 | NA | TGCGCCAGCAGTCAATCGCTGGGGATGTGCAATCAGCCCCAGCATTTT | CASSQSLGMCNQPQHF
NA | TRBJ1-4 | TRBV6-5 | 14 | NA | TGTGCCAGCAGAAAGGACAGAACTAATGAAAAACTGTTTTTT | CASRKDRTNEKLFF
NA | TRBJ2-7 | TRBV29-1 | 15 | NA | TGCAGCGTTGATCTATCTCATCGGGGTTTCAACGAGCAGTACTTC | CSVDLSHRGFNEQYF
many | TRBJ1-5 | TRBV28 | 16 | NA | TGTGCCAGCAGTTTATGGTTCGGGGACAGCAATCAGCCCCAGCATTTT | CASSLWFGDSNQPQHF
NA | TRBJ1-1 | TRBV12-5 | 19 | NA | TGTGCTAGTGCCGAGACCTGGGGGGGGCCCGCACCCCAGAACACTGAAGCTTTCTTT | CASAETWGGPAPQNTEAFF
few | TRBJ1-2 | TRBV6-1 | 11 | NA | TGTGCCAGCAGTGTTAGGGATGGCTACACCTTC | CASSVRDGYTF
NA | TRBJ2-5 | TRBV30 | 15 | TRBD2 | TGTGCCTGGAGAGAGACTAGCGGGAGTCCGAAGACCCAGTACTTC | CAWRETSGSPKTQYF
NA | TRBJ2-7 | TRBV4-2 | 15 | TRBD1 | TGTGCCAGCAGCCAAGATGTGGGCAGGGGGCGCGAGCAGTACTTC | CASSQDVGRGREQYF
NA | TRBJ1-1 | TRBV18 | 14 | NA | TGTGCCAGCTCACCTGCCGCCATGAACACTGAAGCTTTCTTT | CASSPAAMNTEAFF
NA | TRBJ1-5 | TRBV30 | 15 | NA | TGTGCCTGGAGTGGAGGCGGCGGATTTTATCAGCCCCAGCATTTT | CAWSGGGGFYQPQHF
NA | TRBJ1-3 | TRBV7-2 | 15 | TRBD1 | TGTGCCAGCAGCTTAGATCCAGGGGGTGGAAACACCATATATTTT | CASSLDPGGGNTIYF
once | TRBJ2-7 | TRBV27 | 14 | NA | TGTGCCAGCAGTTTTACGGGGGGCGAGTACGAGCAGTACTTC | CASSFTGGEYEQYF
NA | TRBJ2-7 | TRBV7-8 | 13 | NA | TGTGCCAGCAGCATCGACGGGACCTACGAGCAGTACTTC | CASSIDGTYEQYF
NA | TRBJ1-5 | TRBV6-1 | 15 | TRBD1 | TGTGCCAGCAGTGAAGTGTGGGACAGCAGGCAGCCCCAGCATTTT | CASSEVWDSRQPQHF
NA | TRBJ2-1 | TRBV2 | 16 | TRBD2 | TGTGCCAGCAGTGAACTAGCGGGGCCGGCCTACAATGAGCAGTTCTTC | CASSELAGPAYNEQFF
NA | TRBJ2-2 | TRBV19 | 15 | NA | TGTGCCAGTAGTATAGGCCGGCAGCTTCCCGGGGAGCTGTTTTTT | CASSIGRQLPGELFF
NA | TRBJ2-3 | TRBV18 | 15 | NA | TGTGCCAGCTCACCACATAAGACATTCGGTGATACGCAGTATTTT | CASSPHKTFGDTQYF
NA | TRBJ1-3 | TRBV4-1 | 16 | NA | TGCGCCAGCAGCCCCGGACTGCGAGACTCTGGAAACACCATATATTTT | CASSPGLRDSGNTIYF
NA | TRBJ2-2 | TRBV14 | 16 | TRBD2 | TGTGCCAGCAGCCCCAACCGGGACTATACTATCGGGGAGCTGTTTTTT | CASSPNRDYTIGELFF
many | TRBJ2-7 | TRBV30 | 13 | TRBD1 | TGTGCCTGGAGGGGACAGGGGTTGAACGAGCAGTACTTC | CAWRGQGLNEQYF
once | TRBJ2-5 | TRBV4-1 | 16 | TRBD2 | TGCGCCAGCAGCCTCCGACTAGCGGGAAAAGAAGAGACCCAGTACTTC | CASSLRLAGKEETQYF
NA | TRBJ2-2 | TRBV11-2 | 15 | TRBD1 | TGTGCCAGCAGCTTAAGGACAGGGTCCACCGGGGAGCTGTTTTTT | CASSLRTGSTGELFF
NA | TRBJ2-5 | TRBV29-1 | 15 | TRBD2 | TGCAGCGCCGGTGGATACGGGAGGGGCCCGGAGACCCAGTACTTC | CSAGGYGRGPETQYF
NA | TRBJ2-7 | TRBV5-1 | 14 | TRBD2 | TGCGCCAGCAGCCTCGGGACTAGGTCCTACGAGCAGTACTTC | CASSLGTRSYEQYF
NA | TRBJ1-2 | TRBV18 | 17 | TRBD1 | TGTGCCAGCTCACCGCTGAAAACGGGGACAGGGAGAGTTGGCTACACCTTC | CASSPLKTGTGRVGYTF
NA | TRBJ2-7 | TRBV4-3 | 14 | TRBD1 | TGCGCCAGCAGCCAAGAACAGGGGTGGGGCGAGCAGTACTTC | CASSQEQGWGEQYF
NA | TRBJ2-2 | TRBV7-7 | 14 | NA | TGTGCTAGCAGCTTTTCACCAGACACCGGGGAGCTGTTTTTT | CASSFSPDTGELFF
NA | TRBJ1-3 | TRBV4-2 | 14 | TRBD1 | TGTGCCAGCAGCCAAAGGTCACAGGGGAACACCATATATTTT | CASSQRSQGNTIYF
once | TRBJ2-5 | TRBV27 | 15 | NA | TGTGCCAGCAGTTTAAGTCGGACAAACCAAGAGACCCAGTACTTC | CASSLSRTNQETQYF
NA | TRBJ2-1 | TRBV27 | 17 | TRBD1 | TGTGCCAGCAGAAGCCGGTCGGTGGGACAGGTATACAATGAGCAGTTCTTC | CASRSRSVGQVYNEQFF
NA | TRBJ2-7 | TRBV27 | 15 | NA | TGTGCCAGCAGCCGATCGGGGGCAGCAACCTACGAGCAGTACTTC | CASSRSGAATYEQYF
NA | TRBJ2-1 | TRBV11-2 | 14 | NA | TGTGCCAGCAGCTTAGATGGGTTGCTCAATGAGCAGTTCTTC | CASSLDGLLNEQFF
NA | TRBJ2-1 | TRBV6-4 | 15 | NA | TGTGCCAGCAGTAGGTCGGAACTCTCCTACAATGAGCAGTTCTTC | CASSRSELSYNEQFF